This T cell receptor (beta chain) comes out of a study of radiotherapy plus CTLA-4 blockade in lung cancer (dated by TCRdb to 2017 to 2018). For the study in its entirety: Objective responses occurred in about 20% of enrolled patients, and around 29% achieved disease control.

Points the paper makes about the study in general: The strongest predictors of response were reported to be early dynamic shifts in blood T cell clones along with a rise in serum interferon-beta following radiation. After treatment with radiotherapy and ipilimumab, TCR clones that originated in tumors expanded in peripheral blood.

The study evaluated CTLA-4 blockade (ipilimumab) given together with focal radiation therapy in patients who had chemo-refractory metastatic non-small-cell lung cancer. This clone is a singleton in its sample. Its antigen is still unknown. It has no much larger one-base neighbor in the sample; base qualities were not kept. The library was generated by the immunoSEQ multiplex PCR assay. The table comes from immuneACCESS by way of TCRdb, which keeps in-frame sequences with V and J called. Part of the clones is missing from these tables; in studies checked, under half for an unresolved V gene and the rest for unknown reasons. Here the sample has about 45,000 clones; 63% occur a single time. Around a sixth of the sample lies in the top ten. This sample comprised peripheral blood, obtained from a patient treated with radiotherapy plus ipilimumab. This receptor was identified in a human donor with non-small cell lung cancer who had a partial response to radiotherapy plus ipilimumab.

The DNA sequence is TGTGCCAGCAGCTTCCCCGGGACCGGGGGGCCAGATACGCAGTATTTT. The resulting protein is CASSFPGTGGPDTQYF. The chain was built from TRBV4-2 and TRBJ2-3, and perhaps TRBD2 as D gene, on 7 matching bases. V was cut back by 5 bases and J by 4 bases, leaving a gap of 19 bases between them. The germline V gene supplies CDR1 LGHNA and CDR2 YNFKEQ. The CDR3 runs 16 amino acids, cysteine and phenylalanine included. The CDR3 DNA has 48 bases and is translated from base 1.